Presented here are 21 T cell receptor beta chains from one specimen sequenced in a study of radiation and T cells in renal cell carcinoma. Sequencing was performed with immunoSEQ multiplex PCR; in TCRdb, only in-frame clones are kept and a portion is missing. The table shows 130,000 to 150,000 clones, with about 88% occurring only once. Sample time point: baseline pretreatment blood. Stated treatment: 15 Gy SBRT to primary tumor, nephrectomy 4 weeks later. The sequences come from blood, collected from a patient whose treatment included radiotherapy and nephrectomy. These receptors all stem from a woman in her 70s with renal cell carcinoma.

In nucleotides, the CDR3 is TGTGCCACCAGCAAAGGCCTAGCCTCCTACAATGAGCAGTTCTTC. It yields the protein CATSKGLASYNEQFF. The J gene is TRBJ2-1, the V gene TRBV15, with D perhaps matching TRBD2 (5 bases). The CDR3 contains 15 residues. Trimming took off 4 bases at V and 0 bases at J, with 10 bases between the two ends. Germline CDR1 LNHNV, CDR2 YYDKDF (reference sequence).

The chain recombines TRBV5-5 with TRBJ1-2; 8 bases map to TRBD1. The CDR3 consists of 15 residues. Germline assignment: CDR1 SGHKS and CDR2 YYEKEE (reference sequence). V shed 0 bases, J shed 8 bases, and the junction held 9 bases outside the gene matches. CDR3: CASSLGPQGAGGYTF. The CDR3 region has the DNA TGTGCCAGCAGCTTGGGACCCCAGGGGGCGGGAGGCTACACCTTC.

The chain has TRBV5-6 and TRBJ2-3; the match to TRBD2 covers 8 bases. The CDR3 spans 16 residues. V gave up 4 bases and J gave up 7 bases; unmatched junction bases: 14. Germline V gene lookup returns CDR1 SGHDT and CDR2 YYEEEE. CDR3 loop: CASSPAAGGPINTQYF. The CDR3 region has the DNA TGTGCCAGCAGCCCGGCGGCGGGGGGCCCAATAAATACGCAGTATTTT.

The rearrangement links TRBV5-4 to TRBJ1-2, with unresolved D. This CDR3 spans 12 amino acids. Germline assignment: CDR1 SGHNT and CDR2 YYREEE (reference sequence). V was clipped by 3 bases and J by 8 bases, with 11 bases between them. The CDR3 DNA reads TGTGCCAGCAGCTCGCCCTTGGGGGGCTACACCTTC. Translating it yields CASSSPLGGYTF.

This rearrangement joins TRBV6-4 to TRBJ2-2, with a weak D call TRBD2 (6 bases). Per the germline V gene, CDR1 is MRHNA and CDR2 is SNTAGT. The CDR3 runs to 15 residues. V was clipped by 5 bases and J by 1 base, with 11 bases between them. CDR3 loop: CASSRDFLNTGELFF. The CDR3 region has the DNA TGTGCCAGCAGTCGGGACTTTCTGAACACCGGGGAGCTGTTTTTT.

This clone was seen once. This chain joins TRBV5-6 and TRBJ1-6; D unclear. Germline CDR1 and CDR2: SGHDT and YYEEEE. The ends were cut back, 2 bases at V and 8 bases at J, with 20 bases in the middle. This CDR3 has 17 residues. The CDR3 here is CASSFLRRGRDDSPLHF. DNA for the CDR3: TGTGCCAGCAGCTTTCTCCGCCGTGGACGGGATGATTCACCCCTCCACTTT.

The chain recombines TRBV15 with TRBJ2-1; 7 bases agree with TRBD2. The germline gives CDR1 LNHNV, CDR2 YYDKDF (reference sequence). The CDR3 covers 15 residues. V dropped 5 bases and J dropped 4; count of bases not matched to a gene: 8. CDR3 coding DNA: TGTGCCACCAGCGGGTCCGGGGGGAAGTACAATGAGCAGTTCTTC. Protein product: CATSGSGGKYNEQFF.

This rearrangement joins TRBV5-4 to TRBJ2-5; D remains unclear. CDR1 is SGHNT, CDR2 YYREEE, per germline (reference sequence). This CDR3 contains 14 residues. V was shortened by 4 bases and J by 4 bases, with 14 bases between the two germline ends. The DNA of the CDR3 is TGTGCCAGCAGCATCGGCACTACACTAGAGACCCAGTACTTC. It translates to CASSIGTTLETQYF.

CDR3 region: CASTTGTGGNTIYF. In DNA form, the CDR3 reads TGTGCCAGCACTACAGGGACGGGTGGAAACACCATATATTTT. V is TRBV6-5 and J is TRBJ1-3; TRBD1 is a possible D gene (6 bases). Trimming took off 7 bases at V and 3 bases at J, with 13 bases between the two ends. This CDR3 region has 14 residues. In germline, CDR1 is MNHEY, CDR2 SVGAGI.

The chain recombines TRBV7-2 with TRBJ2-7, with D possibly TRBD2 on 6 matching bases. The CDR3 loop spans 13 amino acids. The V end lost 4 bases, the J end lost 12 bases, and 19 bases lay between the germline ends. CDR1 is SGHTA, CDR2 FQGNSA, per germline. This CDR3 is CASSSRQGSRGYF. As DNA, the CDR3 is TGTGCCAGCAGCTCCCGCCAGGGATCGCGGGGGTACTTC.

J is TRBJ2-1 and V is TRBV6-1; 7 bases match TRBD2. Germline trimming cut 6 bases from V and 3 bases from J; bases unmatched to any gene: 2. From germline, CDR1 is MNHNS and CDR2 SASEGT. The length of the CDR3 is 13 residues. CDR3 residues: CASSRTSYNEQFF. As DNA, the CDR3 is TGTGCCAGCAGCCGGACTAGCTACAATGAGCAGTTCTTC.

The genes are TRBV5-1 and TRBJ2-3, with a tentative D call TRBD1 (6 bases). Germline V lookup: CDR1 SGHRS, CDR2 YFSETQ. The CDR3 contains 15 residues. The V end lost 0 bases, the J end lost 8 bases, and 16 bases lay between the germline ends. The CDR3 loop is CASSLARPSQGTQYF. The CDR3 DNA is TGCGCCAGCAGCTTGGCCCGACCCTCACAGGGTACGCAGTATTTT.

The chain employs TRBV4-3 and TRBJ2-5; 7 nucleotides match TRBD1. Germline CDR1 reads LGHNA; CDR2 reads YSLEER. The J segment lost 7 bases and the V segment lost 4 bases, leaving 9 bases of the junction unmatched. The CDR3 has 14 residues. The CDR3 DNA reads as TGCGCCAGCAGCCCAGAGGGGGCCGGGGTGACCCAGTACTTC. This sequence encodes CASSPEGAGVTQYF.

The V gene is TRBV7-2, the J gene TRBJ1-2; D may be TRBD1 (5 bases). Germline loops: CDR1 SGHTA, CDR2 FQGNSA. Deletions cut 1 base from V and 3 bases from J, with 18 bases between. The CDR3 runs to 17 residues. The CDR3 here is CASSLEFSQGLDYGYTF. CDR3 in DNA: TGTGCCAGCAGCTTAGAGTTTTCTCAGGGTTTGGACTATGGCTACACCTTC.

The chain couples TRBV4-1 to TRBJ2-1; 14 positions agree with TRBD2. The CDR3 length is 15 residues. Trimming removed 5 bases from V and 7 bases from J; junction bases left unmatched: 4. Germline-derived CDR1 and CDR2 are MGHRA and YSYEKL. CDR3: CASSTTSGGANEQFF. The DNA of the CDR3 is TGCGCCAGCAGCACGACTAGCGGGGGGGCTAATGAGCAGTTCTTC.

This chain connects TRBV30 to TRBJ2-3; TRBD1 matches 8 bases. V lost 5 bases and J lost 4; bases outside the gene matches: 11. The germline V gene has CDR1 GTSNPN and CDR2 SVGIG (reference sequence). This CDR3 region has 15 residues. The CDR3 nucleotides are TGTGCCTGGGGCCAACAGGGGGTGAAATCAGATACGCAGTATTTT. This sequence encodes CAWGQQGVKSDTQYF.

The CDR3 protein is CAWSGSLALRGQYF. The CDR3 bases are TGTGCCTGGAGTGGAAGCTTGGCGTTACGAGGGCAGTACTTC. The chain employs TRBV30 and TRBJ2-7, with D hard to call. The CDR3 runs 14 residues. V lost 1 base, J lost 9 bases, and 19 bases lay in between. Germline CDR1 is GTSNPN and CDR2 is SVGIG (reference sequence).

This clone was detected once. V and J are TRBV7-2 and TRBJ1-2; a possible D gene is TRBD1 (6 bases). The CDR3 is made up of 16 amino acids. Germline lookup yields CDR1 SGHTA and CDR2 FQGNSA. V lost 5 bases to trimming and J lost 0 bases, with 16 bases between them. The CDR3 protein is CASSHRGGAPNYGYTF. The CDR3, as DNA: TGTGCCAGCAGCCACCGCGGGGGGGCCCCTAACTATGGCTACACCTTC.

This CDR3 is CASSLLQGLALTGELFF. The DNA for the CDR3 is TGCGCCAGCAGCTTGTTACAGGGACTAGCTCTAACCGGGGAGCTGTTTTTT. This chain connects TRBV5-1 to TRBJ2-2; 9 positions agree with TRBD2. The junction had 9 bases not matched to a gene; V was cut back by 1 base and J by 5 bases. The germline gives CDR1 SGHRS, CDR2 YFSETQ. The CDR3 contains 17 residues.

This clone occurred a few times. The CDR3 reads CSVEDQGTPNSGLHF. Here the CDR3 DNA reads TGCAGCGTTGAAGATCAAGGGACACCTAATTCGGGCCTCCACTTT. This chain links TRBV29-1 with TRBJ1-6; D possibly corresponds to TRBD1 (6 bases). The CDR3 runs 15 residues. V dropped 0 bases and J dropped 15 bases, with 21 bases sitting between them. The V gene's germline CDR1 is SQVTM and CDR2 ANQGSEA.

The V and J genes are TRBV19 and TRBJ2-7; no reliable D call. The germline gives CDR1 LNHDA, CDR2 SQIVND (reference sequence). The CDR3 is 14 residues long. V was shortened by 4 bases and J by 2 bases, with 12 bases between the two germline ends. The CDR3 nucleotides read TGTGCCAGTAGTAAAGGACGGTTTACCTACGAGCAGTACTTC. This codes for CASSKGRFTYEQYF.